This TCR beta chain derives from a study of response to subunit inactivated influenza vaccine. Study observations and caveats: Authors suggested each seasonal flu vaccination may recruit only limited numbers of new T cells.

The CDR3 loop spans 13 amino acids. The ends were cut back, 0 bases at V and 6 bases at J, with 8 bases in the middle. Per the germline V gene, CDR1 is LNHNV and CDR2 is YYDKDF (reference sequence). In TCRdb, the RT-PCR reads were re-called with MiXCR into one record per CDR3 protein. Found here are some 570,000 distinct CDR3 sequences, roughly 10% of them singletons; the top ten hold 11%. This clonotype was seen a handful of times. The target antigen is unknown. The same specimen was also included in a second study, on T cells expressing NK-cell markers. That work contributes: TCR beta cDNA was made by 5'RACE template switching with UMIs. The authors sequenced eight donors, of whom seven were HCMV-seropositive and one was seronegative.

This TCR came from a man between 50 and 59 years old who received an inactivated influenza vaccine. This specimen was PBMCs from blood, taken on the day of vaccination. This chain links TRBV15 with TRBJ1-1, with D maybe TRBD1 (5 bases). The CDR3 coding sequence is TGTGCCACCAGCAGAGATCGGGGCCCTGAAGCTTTCTTT. This encodes CATSRDRGPEAFF.